The 5 T cell receptor beta chains given below trace back to one sample, sequenced in a study of PD-1 blockade in classical Hodgkin lymphoma. Method: immunoSEQ multiplex PCR; TCRdb's copy keeps in-frame clones and lacks some. The sample consists of approximately 41,000 clones, around 86% of them appearing once. Each patient's relapse followed autologous stem cell transplantation, and brentuximab vedotin exposure varied. Here the sequenced sample was peripheral blood mononuclear cells (PBMCs), taken before the second cycle of nivolumab. Receptor source: a human donor with classical Hodgkin lymphoma.

J is TRBJ1-2 and V is TRBV11-2; 7 nucleotides align to TRBD1. After removal of 1 base from V and 3 bases from J, the junction contained 2 bases not matched to a gene. This CDR3 has 14 amino acids. Germline V gene sequence: CDR1 SGHAT, CDR2 FQNNGV. This CDR3 is CASSLVQGYYGYTF. CDR3 nucleotide sequence: TGTGCCAGCAGCTTAGTACAGGGGTACTATGGCTACACCTTC.

The rearrangement uses TRBV19 and TRBJ1-5, with D hard to call. CDR1 and CDR2 from the germline V gene are LNHDA and SQIVND (reference sequence). V was pared by 3 bases and J by 5 bases, with 14 bases between. CDR3 length: 15 amino acids. CDR3 loop: CASSMAFGGHQPQHF. The CDR3 nucleotides read TGTGCCAGTAGTATGGCTTTTGGCGGGCATCAGCCCCAGCATTTT.

The genes are TRBV5-4 and TRBJ2-7; 14 nucleotides align to TRBD2. Germline CDR1 reads SGHNT; CDR2 reads YYREEE (reference sequence). The CDR3 consists of 17 residues. V gave up 3 bases and J gave up 2 bases; unmatched junction bases: 7. The CDR3 DNA reads as TGTGCCAGCAGCTCCGGGACTAGCGGGAGACGGACCTACGAGCAGTACTTC. It translates to CASSSGTSGRRTYEQYF.

The chain couples TRBV9 to TRBJ2-3; no definite D call. Per the germline V gene, CDR1 is SGDLS and CDR2 is YYNGEE. The CDR3 covers 13 residues. The V gene lost 3 bases and the J gene lost 7 bases, with 12 bases spanning the gap. The CDR3 DNA is TGTGCCAGCAGCGCGCCCCAGTCTCATACGCAGTATTTT. This gives the protein CASSAPQSHTQYF. The variable domain in full, with the rest retrieved from reference TRBV9 and TRBJ2-3, is DSGVTQTPKHLITATGQRVTLRCSPRSGDLSVYWYQQSLDQGLQFLIQYYNGEERAKGNILERFSAQQFPDLHSELNLSSLELGDSALYFCASSAPQSHTQYFGPGTRLTVL.

This clone was seen only once. The DNA of the CDR3 is TGTGCCAGCAGTGAATCCGGGGCGAGGGCTGAAGCTTTCTTT. Its protein product is CASSESGARAEAFF. V gene TRBV25-1 combines with J gene TRBJ1-1; the D gene is possibly TRBD1 (5 bases). V was shortened by 1 base and J by 6 bases, with 12 bases between the two germline ends. This CDR3 contains 14 residues. CDR1 and CDR2 from the germline V gene are MGHDK and SYGVNS.